These T cell receptor beta chains were read from a single sample in a study of blood T cell repertoires in COVID-19. Sequencing was performed with immunoSEQ multiplex PCR; in TCRdb, only in-frame clones are kept and a portion is missing. The sample includes 250,000 to 300,000 clones, roughly 88% of them seen just once. Sequenced material: peripheral blood. The receptor set was obtained from a woman in her 30s with active or convalescent COVID-19. Both conserved end residues are part of each CDR3. D genes are given only for firm matches. Clone size appears in some rows only: once, few, many, or a class for an expanded clone.

CDR3nt	CDR3aa	len	d_gene	v_gene	j_gene	abundance
TGTGCCAGCAGTTTATGGGGCAGGGGGGACTCCTACGAGCAGTACTTC	CASSLWGRGDSYEQYF	16	NA	TRBV28	TRBJ2-7	NA
TGTGCCAGCAGACACGGCGGTTTCAGGGGGGAGACCCAGTACTTC	CASRHGGFRGETQYF	15	TRBD1	TRBV6-6	TRBJ2-5	NA
TGCAGCGTTGGCGATCCCGGGGAGCTGTTTTTT	CSVGDPGELFF	11	NA	TRBV29-1	TRBJ2-2	NA
TGTGCCAGCAGTTTTTCCGCTGAAGCTTTCTTT	CASSFSAEAFF	11	NA	TRBV12-3/TRBV12-4	TRBJ1-1	NA
TGTGCCAGCAGTTTCAGGGGGCTCAATCAGCCCCAGCATTTT	CASSFRGLNQPQHF	14	TRBD1	TRBV6-2/TRBV6-3	TRBJ1-5	few
TGTGCCAGTAGTATAGACGGTCTAAATTCACCCCTCCACTTT	CASSIDGLNSPLHF	14	NA	TRBV19	TRBJ1-6	NA
TGTGCCAGCCTAACCCACCGAAACGGGAATGAGCAGTTCTTC	CASLTHRNGNEQFF	14	NA	TRBV2	TRBJ2-1	once
TGTGCCAGCAGCCAAGACGGAGGATTACATGGCTACACCTTC	CASSQDGGLHGYTF	14	NA	TRBV4-2	TRBJ1-2	NA
TGTGCCAGCAGCCAAGAGGATGGGGTTTATACGGACAGGGGATTATCAGGCTCACCCCTCCACTTT	CASSQEDGVYTDRGLSGSPLHF	22	TRBD1	TRBV3-1/TRBV3-2	TRBJ1-6	NA
TGTGCCAGCAGCCAAGAAGGGAGGATGAACACTGAAGCTTTCTTT	CASSQEGRMNTEAFF	15	NA	TRBV4-2	TRBJ1-1	NA
TGTGCCAGCGCAGGTTATGAAGCTTTCTTT	CASAGYEAFF	10	NA	TRBV2	TRBJ1-1	NA
TGTGCCAGCAGCTTTCAGGCAAGCACAGATACGCAGTATTTT	CASSFQASTDTQYF	14	NA	TRBV5-4	TRBJ2-3	NA
TGTGCCAGCAGCTTAGTATCAGGCCAGAACACCATATATTTT	CASSLVSGQNTIYF	14	NA	TRBV11-2	TRBJ1-3	NA
TGTGCCAGCACTCAGACAGGGGGCCTCCAAGAGACCCAGTACTTC	CASTQTGGLQETQYF	15	TRBD1	TRBV2	TRBJ2-5	NA
TGTGCCAGCAGTCCGATGGCGGTCGGGGTCAATCAGCCCCAGCATTTT	CASSPMAVGVNQPQHF	16	NA	TRBV27	TRBJ1-5	NA
TGTGCCAGCAGTAATGGGACAGAGTTTTACGAGCAGTACTTC	CASSNGTEFYEQYF	14	TRBD1	TRBV6-4	TRBJ2-7	NA
TGTGCCAGCAGTTTAGCGGGCACCTATGGCTACACCTTC	CASSLAGTYGYTF	13	NA	TRBV12-3/TRBV12-4	TRBJ1-2	NA
TGTGCCAGCAGCGTAGGACAGGGACTCAATCAGCCCCAGCATTTT	CASSVGQGLNQPQHF	15	TRBD1	TRBV9	TRBJ1-5	NA
TGCGCCAGCAGCTTAGGGGGTAACCACGAGCAGTACTTC	CASSLGGNHEQYF	13	NA	TRBV5-1	TRBJ2-7	NA
TGCGCCAGCAGCTTGGTTGGGCAGGGGATTAGCTATGGCTACACCTTC	CASSLVGQGISYGYTF	16	NA	TRBV5-1	TRBJ1-2	NA
TGTGCCAGCAGTGCTGACGGGAGCTCCTACAATGAGCAGTTCTTC	CASSADGSSYNEQFF	15	NA	TRBV27	TRBJ2-1	NA
TGTGCCAGCAAGAGGGGCGGGAGCGGTCAGCCCCAGCATTTT	CASKRGGSGQPQHF	14	NA	TRBV28	TRBJ1-5	NA
TGTGCCAGCAGCTTAGTGGTGGCCCCCGAGCAGTACTTC	CASSLVVAPEQYF	13	NA	TRBV7-9	TRBJ2-7	NA
TGTGCCAGCAGCGACCTAGGAACTAATGAAAAACTGTTTTTT	CASSDLGTNEKLFF	14	NA	TRBV7-9	TRBJ1-4	NA
TGTGCCAGTACCCGGGGGGGACAGAGAGAAAAACTGTTTTTT	CASTRGGQREKLFF	14	TRBD1	TRBV19	TRBJ1-4	NA
TGTGCCAGCTCACCAGTGAGGTCTGGAAACACCATATATTTT	CASSPVRSGNTIYF	14	NA	TRBV18	TRBJ1-3	NA
TGTGCCAGCTCACCACTACAGAAGAACACTGAAGCTTTCTTT	CASSPLQKNTEAFF	14	NA	TRBV18	TRBJ1-1	NA
TGTGCCAGCACCCGACAGGGGGACTCCTACGAGCAGTACTTC	CASTRQGDSYEQYF	14	TRBD1	TRBV6-5	TRBJ2-7	NA
TGTGCCAGCGCCGTTTACAGGGAGTATGGCTACACCTTC	CASAVYREYGYTF	13	NA	TRBV6-6	TRBJ1-2	NA
TGTGCCAGTACGAGGGTCCCCGGCGGCTATGGCTACACCTTC	CASTRVPGGYGYTF	14	NA	TRBV28	TRBJ1-2	NA
TGTGCCACCAGCAGGTCGACAGGCCAGAGTCCCCTCCACTTT	CATSRSTGQSPLHF	14	NA	TRBV15	TRBJ1-6	NA
TGTGCCAGCAGCTCCCCCTCTAGCGGGGGGGCTTACGAGCAGTACTTC	CASSSPSSGGAYEQYF	16	TRBD2	TRBV5-4	TRBJ2-7	NA
TGTGCCAGTAGTATATTGGGGTGGGACAGGGCTCCTAGCCAGCATTTT	CASSILGWDRAPSQHF	16	TRBD1	TRBV19	TRBJ1-5	NA
TGTGCCAGCAGCCAGGAGGGATACGAGCAGTACTTC	CASSQEGYEQYF	12	NA	TRBV6-5	TRBJ2-7	NA
TGTGCCTGGAGGCAGGGGGCAAACTATGGCTACACCTTC	CAWRQGANYGYTF	13	TRBD1	TRBV30	TRBJ1-2	few
TGTGCCAGCAGCCAAGTGGACCGAACTAGCGGGGGGGCAGGGACCCAGTACTTC	CASSQVDRTSGGAGTQYF	18	TRBD2	TRBV4-2	TRBJ2-5	NA
TGCGCCAGCAGCCAAGCTCTTGTATCCGAGCAGTACTTC	CASSQALVSEQYF	13	NA	TRBV4-1	TRBJ2-7	NA